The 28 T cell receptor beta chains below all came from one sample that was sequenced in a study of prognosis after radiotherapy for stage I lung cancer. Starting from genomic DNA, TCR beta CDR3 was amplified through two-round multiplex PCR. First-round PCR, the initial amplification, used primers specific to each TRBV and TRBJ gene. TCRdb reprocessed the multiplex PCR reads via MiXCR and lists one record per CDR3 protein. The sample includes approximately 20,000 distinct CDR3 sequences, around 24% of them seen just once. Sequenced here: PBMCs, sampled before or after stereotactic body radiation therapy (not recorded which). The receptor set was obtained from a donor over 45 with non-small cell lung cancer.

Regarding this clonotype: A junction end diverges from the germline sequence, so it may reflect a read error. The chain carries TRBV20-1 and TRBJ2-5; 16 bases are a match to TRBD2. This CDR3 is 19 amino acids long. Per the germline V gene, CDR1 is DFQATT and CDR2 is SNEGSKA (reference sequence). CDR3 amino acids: CSARKIPGTSGRAGETKYF. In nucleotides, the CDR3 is TGCAGTGCTAGAAAGATACCGGGGACTAGCGGGAGGGCAGGAGAGACCAAGTACTTC.

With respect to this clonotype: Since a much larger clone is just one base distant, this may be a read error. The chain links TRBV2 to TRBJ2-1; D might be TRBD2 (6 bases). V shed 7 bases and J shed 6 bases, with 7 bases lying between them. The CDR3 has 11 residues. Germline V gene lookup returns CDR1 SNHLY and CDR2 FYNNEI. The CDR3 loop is CASKEGNEQFF. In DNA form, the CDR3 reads TGTGCCAGCAAGGAGGGCAATGAGCAGTTCTTC.

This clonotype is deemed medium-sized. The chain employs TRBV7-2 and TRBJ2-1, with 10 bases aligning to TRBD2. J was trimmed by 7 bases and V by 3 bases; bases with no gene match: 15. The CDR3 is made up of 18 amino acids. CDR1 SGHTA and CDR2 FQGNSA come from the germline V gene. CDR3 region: CASSFQAGRLAGGNEQFF. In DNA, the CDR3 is TGTGCCAGCAGCTTCCAAGCAGGTAGACTAGCGGGTGGTAATGAGCAGTTCTTC.

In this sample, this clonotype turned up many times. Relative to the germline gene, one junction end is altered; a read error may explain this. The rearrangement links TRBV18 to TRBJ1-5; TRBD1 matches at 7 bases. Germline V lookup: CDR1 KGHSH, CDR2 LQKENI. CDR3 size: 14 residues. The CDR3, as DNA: TGTGCCAGCTCAGCCTTACAGGGGCGTCAGCCCCGGCATTTT. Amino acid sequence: CASSALQGRQPRHF.

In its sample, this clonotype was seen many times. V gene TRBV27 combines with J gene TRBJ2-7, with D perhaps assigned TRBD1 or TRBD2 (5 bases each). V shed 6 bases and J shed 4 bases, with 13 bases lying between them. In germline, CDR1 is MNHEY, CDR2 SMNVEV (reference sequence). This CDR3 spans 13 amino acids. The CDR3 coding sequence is TGTGCCAGCAGGGATAGGGGAGCTTACGAGCAGTACTTC. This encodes CASRDRGAYEQYF.

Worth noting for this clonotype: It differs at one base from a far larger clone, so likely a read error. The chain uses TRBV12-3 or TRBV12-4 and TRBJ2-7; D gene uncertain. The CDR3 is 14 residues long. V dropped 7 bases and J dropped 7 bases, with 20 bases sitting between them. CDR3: CASIFQSSYNEQYF. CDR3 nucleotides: TGTGCCAGCATCTTCCAGTCCTCCTACAATGAGCAGTACTTC.

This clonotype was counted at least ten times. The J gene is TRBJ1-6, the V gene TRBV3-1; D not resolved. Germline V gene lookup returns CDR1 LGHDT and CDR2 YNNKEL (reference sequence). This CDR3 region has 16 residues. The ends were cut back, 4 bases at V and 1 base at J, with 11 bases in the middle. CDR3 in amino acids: CASSPTAQSYNSPLHF. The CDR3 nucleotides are TGTGCCAGCAGCCCAACCGCACAGTCCTATAATTCACCCCTCCACTTT. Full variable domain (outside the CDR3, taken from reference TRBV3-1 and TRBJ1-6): DTAVSQTPKYLVTQMGNDKSIKCEQNLGHDTMYWYKQDSKKFLKIMFSYNNKELIINETVPNRFSPKSPDKAHLNLHINSLELGDSAVYFCASSPTAQSYNSPLHFGNGTRLTVT.

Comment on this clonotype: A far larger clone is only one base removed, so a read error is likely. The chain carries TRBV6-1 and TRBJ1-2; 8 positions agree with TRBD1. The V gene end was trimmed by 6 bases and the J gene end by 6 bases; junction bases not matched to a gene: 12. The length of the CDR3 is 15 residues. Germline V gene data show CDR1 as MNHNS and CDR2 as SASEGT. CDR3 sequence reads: CASRDRGSLINGYTF. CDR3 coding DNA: TGTGCCAGCAGAGACAGGGGCTCTTTGATAAATGGCTACACCTTC.

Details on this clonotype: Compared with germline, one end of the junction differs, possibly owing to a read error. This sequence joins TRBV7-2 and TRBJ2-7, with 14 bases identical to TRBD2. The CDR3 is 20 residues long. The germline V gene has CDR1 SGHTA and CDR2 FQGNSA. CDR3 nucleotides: TGCGCCAGCAGCCAGGGCAGACTAGCGGGAGGGATAATGTGGTTCAACGAGCAGTACTTC. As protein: CASSQGRLAGGIMWFNEQYF.

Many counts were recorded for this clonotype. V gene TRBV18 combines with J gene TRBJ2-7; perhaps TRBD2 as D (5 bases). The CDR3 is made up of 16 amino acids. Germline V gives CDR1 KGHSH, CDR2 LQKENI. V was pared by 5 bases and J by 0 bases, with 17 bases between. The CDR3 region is CASSMTMWELSYEQYF. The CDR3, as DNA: TGTGCCAGCTCAATGACGATGTGGGAGCTCTCCTACGAGCAGTACTTC.

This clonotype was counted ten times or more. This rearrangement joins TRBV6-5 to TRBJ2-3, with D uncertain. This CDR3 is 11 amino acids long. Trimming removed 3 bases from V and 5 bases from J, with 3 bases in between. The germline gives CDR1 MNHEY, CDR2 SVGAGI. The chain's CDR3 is CASSYLDTQYF. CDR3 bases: TGTGCCAGCAGTTATTTAGATACGCAGTATTTT.

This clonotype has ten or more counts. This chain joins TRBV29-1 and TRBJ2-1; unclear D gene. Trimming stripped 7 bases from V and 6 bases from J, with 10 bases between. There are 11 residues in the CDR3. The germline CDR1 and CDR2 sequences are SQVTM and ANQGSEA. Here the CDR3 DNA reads TGCAGCGCCTATGCTTTCAATGAGCAGTTCTTC. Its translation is CSAYAFNEQFF.

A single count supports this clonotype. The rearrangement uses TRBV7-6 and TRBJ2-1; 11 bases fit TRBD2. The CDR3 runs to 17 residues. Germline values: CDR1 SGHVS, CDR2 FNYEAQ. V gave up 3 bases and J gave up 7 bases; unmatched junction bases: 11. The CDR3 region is CASSFFPVLAGENEQFF. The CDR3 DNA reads TGTGCCAGCAGCTTCTTTCCTGTACTAGCGGGAGAGAATGAGCAGTTCTTC.

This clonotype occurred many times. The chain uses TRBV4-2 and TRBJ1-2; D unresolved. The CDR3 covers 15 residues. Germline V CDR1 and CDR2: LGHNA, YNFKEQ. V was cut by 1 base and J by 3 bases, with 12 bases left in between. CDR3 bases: TGTGCCAGCAGCCAAGGGCCCTACTCTGACTATGGCTACACCTTC. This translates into CASSQGPYSDYGYTF.

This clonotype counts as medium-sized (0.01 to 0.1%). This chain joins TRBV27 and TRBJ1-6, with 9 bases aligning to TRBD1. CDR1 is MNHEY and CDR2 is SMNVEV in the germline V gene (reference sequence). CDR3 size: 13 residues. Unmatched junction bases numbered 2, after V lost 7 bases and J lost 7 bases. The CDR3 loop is CASKGTGNSPLHF. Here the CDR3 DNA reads TGTGCCAGCAAGGGGACAGGGAATTCACCCCTCCACTTT.

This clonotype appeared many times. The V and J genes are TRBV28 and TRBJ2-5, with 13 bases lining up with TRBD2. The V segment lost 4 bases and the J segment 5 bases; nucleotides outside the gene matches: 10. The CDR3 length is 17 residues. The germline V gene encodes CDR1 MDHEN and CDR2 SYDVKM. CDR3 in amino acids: CASSYLATSGRLETQYF. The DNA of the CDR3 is TGTGCCAGCAGTTATCTTGCGACTAGCGGGAGGTTGGAGACCCAGTACTTC.

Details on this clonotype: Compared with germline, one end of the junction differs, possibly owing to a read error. The CDR3 region is CASSRTSGIHNEQFF. For the CDR3, the DNA is TGTGCCAGCAGTCGGACTAGCGGGATCCACAACGAGCAGTTCTTC. The chain carries TRBV12-3 or TRBV12-4 and TRBJ2-1; 12 positions agree with TRBD2. This CDR3 has 15 residues.

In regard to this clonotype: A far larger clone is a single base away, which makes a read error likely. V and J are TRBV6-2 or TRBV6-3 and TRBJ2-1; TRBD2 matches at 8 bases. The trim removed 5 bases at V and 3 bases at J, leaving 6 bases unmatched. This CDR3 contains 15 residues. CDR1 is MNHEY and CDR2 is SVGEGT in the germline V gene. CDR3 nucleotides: TGTGCCAGCAGTAAGACTAGCGCCTACTACAATGAGCAGTTCTTC. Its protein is CASSKTSAYYNEQFF.

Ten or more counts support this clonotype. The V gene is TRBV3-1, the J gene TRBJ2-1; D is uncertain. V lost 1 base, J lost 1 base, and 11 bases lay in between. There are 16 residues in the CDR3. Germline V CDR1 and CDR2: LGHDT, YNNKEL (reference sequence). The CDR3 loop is CASSQVERVSYNEQFF. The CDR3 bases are TGTGCCAGCAGCCAAGTTGAGCGCGTATCCTACAATGAGCAGTTCTTC.

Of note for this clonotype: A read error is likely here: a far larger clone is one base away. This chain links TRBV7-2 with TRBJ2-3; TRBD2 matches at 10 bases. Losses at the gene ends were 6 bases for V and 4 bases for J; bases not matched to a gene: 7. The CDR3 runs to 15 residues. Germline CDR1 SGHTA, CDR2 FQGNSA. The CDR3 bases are TGTGCCAGCAGGCTAGCGGGAGATTCGGCAGATACGCAGTATTTT. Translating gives CASRLAGDSADTQYF.

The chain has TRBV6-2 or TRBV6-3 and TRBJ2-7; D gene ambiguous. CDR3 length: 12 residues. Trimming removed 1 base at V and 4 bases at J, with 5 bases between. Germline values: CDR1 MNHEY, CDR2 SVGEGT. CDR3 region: CASSYYSYEQYF. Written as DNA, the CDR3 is TGTGCCAGCAGTTACTATTCATACGAGCAGTACTTC.

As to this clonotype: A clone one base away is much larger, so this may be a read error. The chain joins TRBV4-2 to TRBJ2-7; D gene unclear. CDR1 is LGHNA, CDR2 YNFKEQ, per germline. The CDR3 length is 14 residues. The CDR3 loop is CASSQASWSYAQYF. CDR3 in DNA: TGTGCCAGCAGCCAGGCGAGCTGGAGTTACGCGCAGTACTTC.

CDR3 amino acids: CASSLGTGLETQYF. CDR3 nucleotide sequence: TGTGCCAGCAGCTTAGGGACAGGGTTGGAGACCCAGTACTTC. The chain is built from TRBV7-9 and TRBJ2-5; the match to TRBD1 covers 8 bases. The germline V gene encodes CDR1 SEHNR and CDR2 FQNEAQ (reference sequence). This CDR3 has 14 amino acids. V lost 1 base and J lost 5; bases outside the gene matches: 3.

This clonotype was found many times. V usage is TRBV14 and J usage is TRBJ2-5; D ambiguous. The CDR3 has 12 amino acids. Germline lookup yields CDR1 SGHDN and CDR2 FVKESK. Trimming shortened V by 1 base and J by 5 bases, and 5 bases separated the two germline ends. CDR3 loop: CASSQVRETQYF. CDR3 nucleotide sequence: TGTGCCAGCAGCCAAGTTCGGGAGACCCAGTACTTC.

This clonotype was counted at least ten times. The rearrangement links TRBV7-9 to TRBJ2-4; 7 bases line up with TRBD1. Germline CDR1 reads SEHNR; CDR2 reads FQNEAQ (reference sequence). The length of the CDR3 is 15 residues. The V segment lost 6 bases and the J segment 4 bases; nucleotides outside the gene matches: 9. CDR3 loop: CASSSFGTAKNIQYF. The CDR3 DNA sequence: TGTGCCAGCAGTTCCTTCGGGACAGCTAAAAACATTCAGTACTTC.

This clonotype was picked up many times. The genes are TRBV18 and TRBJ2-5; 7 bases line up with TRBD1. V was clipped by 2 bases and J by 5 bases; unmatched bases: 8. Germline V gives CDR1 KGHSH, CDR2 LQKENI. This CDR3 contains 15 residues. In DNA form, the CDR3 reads TGTGCCAGCTCACCATTACAGGGGACGGGGGAGACCCAGTACTTC. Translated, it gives CASSPLQGTGETQYF. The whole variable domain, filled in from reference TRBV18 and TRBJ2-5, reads NAGVMQNPRHLVRRRGQEARLRCSPMKGHSHVYWYRQLPEEGLKFMVYLQKENIIDESGMPKERFSAEFPKEGPSILRIQQVVRGDSAAYFCASSPLQGTGETQYFGPGTRLLVL.

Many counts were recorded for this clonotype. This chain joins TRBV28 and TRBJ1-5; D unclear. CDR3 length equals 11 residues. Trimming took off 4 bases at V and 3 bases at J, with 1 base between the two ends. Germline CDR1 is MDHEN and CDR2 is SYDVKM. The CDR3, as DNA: TGTGCCAGCAGTTACAATCAGCCCCAGCATTTT. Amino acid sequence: CASSYNQPQHF.

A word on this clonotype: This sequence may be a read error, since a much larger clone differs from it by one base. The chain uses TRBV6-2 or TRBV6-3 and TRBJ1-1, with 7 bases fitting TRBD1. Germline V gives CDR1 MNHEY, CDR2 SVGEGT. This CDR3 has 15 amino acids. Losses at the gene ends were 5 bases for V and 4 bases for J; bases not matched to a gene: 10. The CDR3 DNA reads TGTGCCAGCAGTGAAGTCCCGTCAGGGGGCACTGAAGCTTTCTTT. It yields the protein CASSEVPSGGTEAFF.